Sequencing of this T cell receptor beta chain was carried out in a study of T-cell reconstitution after alpha-beta-depleted transplantation in children. Study observations and caveats: Reports say that about two months after transplant, the alpha-beta T cells came out of several hundred graft clones that had expanded. By one year post-transplant, T-cell counts and diversity largely arose from T cells that were newly produced. Day-60 TCRbeta diversity that was high in some patients was derived from surviving recipient T cells and thymic progenitors.

The CDR3 length is 17 residues. The V end was cut by 4 bases, the J end by 5 bases, with 21 bases between. Germline values: CDR1 SGHDN, CDR2 FVKESK. The table lists this clonotype with a few counts. Its specificity is unknown. Unique molecular identifiers were incorporated when the TCRbeta library was constructed. TCRdb recomputed calls from the PCR reads with MiXCR, one row per CDR3 protein. The sample records some 300,000 distinct CDR3 sequences, approximately 7.3% being singletons. The chain recombines TRBV14 with TRBJ2-1; possible D gene TRBD2, 7 bases. The TCR comes from a female patient aged 2-9 years who had a stem cell transplant for Fanconi anemia, so the T cells may come from the graft donor. This specimen was peripheral blood, taken 360 days after TCRalphabeta/CD19-depleted stem cell transplant. The CDR3 nucleotides read TGTGCCAGCAGCCCCATTAGTGGGGGGGCCTTGAACAATGAGCAGTTCTTC. It yields the protein CASSPISGGALNNEQFF.